Shown below are 14 T cell receptor beta chains from a single sample sequenced in a study of T cells in Graves' hyperthyroidism and ophthalmopathy. TCR beta CDR3 sequences were amplified from RNA transcripts. Using the HTBI primer set, a first-round RT-PCR was run on the TCR CDR3. From the multiplex PCR reads, TCRdb called clonotypes with MiXCR, one entry per CDR3 protein. The table has 500,000 to 600,000 distinct CDR3 sequences, roughly 50% seen once; the top ten hold roughly 19%. Sequencing input: peripheral blood or thyroid tissue (not recorded which). All receptors come from an adult woman with Graves' disease, either hyperthyroidism or ophthalmopathy (not recorded which).

This clonotype showed up many times. V is TRBV20-1 and J is TRBJ2-7, with a possible D match to TRBD1 (5 bases). V lost 0 bases to trimming and J lost 3 bases, with 9 bases between them. The germline V gene has CDR1 DFQATT and CDR2 SNEGSKA (reference sequence). CDR3 length: 13 amino acids. The CDR3 region is CSAREWGFYEQYF. As DNA, the CDR3 is TGCAGTGCTAGAGAGTGGGGCTTCTACGAGCAGTACTTC.

This clonotype was counted only a few times. The chain links TRBV20-1 to TRBJ2-6; the D gene is possibly TRBD2 (5 bases). The CDR3 has 16 amino acids. CDR1 and CDR2 (germline): DFQATT, SNEGSKA (reference sequence). Trimming took off 0 bases at V and 1 base at J, with 10 bases between the two ends. CDR3 DNA sequence: TGCAGTGCTAGAGATAACGAGGGTTCTGGGGCCAACGTCCTGACTTTC. Translation: CSARDNEGSGANVLTF.

The rearrangement links TRBV15 to TRBJ1-2; D unclear. Per the germline V gene, CDR1 is LNHNV and CDR2 is YYDKDF (reference sequence). The CDR3 loop spans 15 amino acids. Trimming shortened V by 3 bases and J by 3 bases, and 14 bases separated the two germline ends. CDR3 DNA: TGTGCCACCAGCAGCGTAGATGGGGTGGACTATGGCTACACCTTC. This sequence encodes CATSSVDGVDYGYTF.

This clonotype was seen repeatedly, ten times or more. The chain carries TRBV2 and TRBJ2-2, with D possibly being TRBD1 (5 bases). The germline V gene encodes CDR1 SNHLY and CDR2 FYNNEI. CDR3 size: 15 residues. The ends were cut back, 10 bases at V and 3 bases at J, with 18 bases in the middle. DNA for the CDR3: TGTGCCACAGCAAGGGGTTCCGGGTACACCGGGGAGCTGTTTTTT. Translated, it gives CATARGSGYTGELFF.

V usage is TRBV29-1 and J usage is TRBJ1-1, with 7 bases matching TRBD1. This CDR3 is built from 12 residues. After removal of 8 bases from V and 3 bases from J, the junction contained 6 bases not matched to a gene. Germline CDR1 reads SQVTM; CDR2 reads ANQGSEA. The CDR3: CSLTGADTEAFF. CDR3 DNA sequence: TGCAGCCTTACAGGGGCCGACACTGAAGCTTTCTTT.

This chain joins TRBV28 and TRBJ1-2; TRBD1 is a possible D gene (5 bases). The length of the CDR3 is 12 residues. Germline V gene data show CDR1 as MDHEN and CDR2 as SYDVKM. V lost 6 bases, J lost 6 bases, and 11 bases lay in between. The CDR3 DNA reads as TGTGCCAGCAGCAGGGACCATCATGGCTACACCTTC. Residues: CASSRDHHGYTF.

This clonotype was counted at least ten times. This sequence joins TRBV2 and TRBJ2-2; tentatively, D is TRBD1 (5 bases). V gave up 7 bases and J gave up 6 bases, with 9 bases separating them. Germline V gives CDR1 SNHLY, CDR2 FYNNEI. The CDR3 is 12 amino acids. The CDR3 protein is CASKGMPGELFF. The CDR3 DNA follows: TGTGCCAGCAAGGGGATGCCCGGGGAGCTGTTTTTT.

The chain couples TRBV10-2 to TRBJ1-5; D may be TRBD1 (6 bases). Trimming stripped 7 bases from V and 6 bases from J, with 16 bases between. CDR3 length: 14 residues. The germline CDR1 and CDR2 sequences are WSHSY and SAAADI. CDR3 residues: CASKRTAGRQPQHF. The CDR3 DNA is TGCGCCAGCAAGAGGACAGCGGGACGTCAGCCCCAGCATTTT.

The chain links TRBV19 to TRBJ1-1; D call uncertain. The CDR3 spans 13 residues. V lost 7 bases, J lost 4 bases, and 13 bases lay in between. Looked up from germline, CDR1 is LNHDA and CDR2 is SQIVND (reference sequence). The CDR3 nucleotides read TGTGCCAGTACCGATAAGCGCGGCACTGAAGCTTTCTTT. Its translation: CASTDKRGTEAFF.

The rearrangement uses TRBV29-1 and TRBJ2-7; 8 bases line up with TRBD1. V was pared by 8 bases and J by 7 bases, with 1 base of the junction left unmatched. The CDR3 runs to 9 residues. Germline CDR1 reads SQVTM; CDR2 reads ANQGSEA. This CDR3 reads CSRTGEQYF. CDR3 coding DNA: TGCAGCCGGACAGGGGAGCAGTACTTC.

This clonotype was seen many times. CDR3 protein: CASSATQSSGANVLTF. For the CDR3, the DNA is TGTGCCAGCAGTGCGACCCAGAGCTCTGGGGCCAACGTCCTGACTTTC. This rearrangement joins TRBV12-3 or TRBV12-4 to TRBJ2-6; D is ambiguous. The CDR3 covers 16 residues. The V gene lost 5 bases and the J gene lost 0 bases, with 11 bases spanning the gap.

A remark on this clonotype: Being one base from a much bigger clone, this may be a read error. The chain uses TRBV30 and TRBJ1-1; D is undetermined. CDR1 GTSNPN and CDR2 SVGIG come from the germline V gene (reference sequence). CDR3 size: 11 residues. CDR3 protein: CAWGVGGEAFF. CDR3 bases: TGTGCCTGGGGTGTTGGAGGAGAAGCTTTCTTT.

The gene calls are TRBV29-1 and TRBJ1-5, with TRBD1 matching 8 bases. This CDR3 is built from 18 residues. Germline trimming cut 5 bases from V and 6 bases from J; bases unmatched to any gene: 21. Per germline, CDR1 SQVTM and CDR2 ANQGSEA. CDR3 residues: CSVTDRGHWGGSGQPQHF. Here the CDR3 DNA reads TGCAGCGTTACCGACAGGGGTCACTGGGGAGGAAGCGGTCAGCCCCAGCATTTT.

This clonotype was picked up many times. This chain links TRBV7-9 with TRBJ1-2, with no clear D. Trimming pared 4 bases from V and 0 bases from J, leaving 18 bases between. CDR1 is SEHNR and CDR2 is FQNEAQ in the germline V gene (reference sequence). The CDR3 sequence is 17 residues long. CDR3 nucleotides: TGTGCCAGCAGCTCGATAAAAAGGAGAAGCTCTAACTATGGCTACACCTTC. This codes for CASSSIKRRSSNYGYTF.